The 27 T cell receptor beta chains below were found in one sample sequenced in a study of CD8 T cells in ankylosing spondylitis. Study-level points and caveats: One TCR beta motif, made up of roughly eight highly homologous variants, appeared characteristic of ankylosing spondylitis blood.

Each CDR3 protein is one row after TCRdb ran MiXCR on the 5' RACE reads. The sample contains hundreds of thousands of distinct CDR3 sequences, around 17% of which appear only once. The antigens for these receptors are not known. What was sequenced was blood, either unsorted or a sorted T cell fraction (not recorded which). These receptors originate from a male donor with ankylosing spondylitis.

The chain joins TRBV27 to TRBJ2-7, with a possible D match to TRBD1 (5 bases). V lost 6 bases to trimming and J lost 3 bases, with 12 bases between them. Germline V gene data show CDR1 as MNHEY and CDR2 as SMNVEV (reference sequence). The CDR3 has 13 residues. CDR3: CASRDTGSYEQYF. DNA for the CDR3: TGTGCCAGCAGAGACACAGGAAGCTACGAGCAGTACTTC.

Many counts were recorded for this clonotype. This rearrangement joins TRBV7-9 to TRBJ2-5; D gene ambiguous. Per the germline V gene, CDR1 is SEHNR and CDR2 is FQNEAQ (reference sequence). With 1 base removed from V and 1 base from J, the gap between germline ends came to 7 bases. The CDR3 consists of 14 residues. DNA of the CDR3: TGTGCCAGCAGCTTAGTTGGGATCCAAGAGACCCAGTACTTC. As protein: CASSLVGIQETQYF. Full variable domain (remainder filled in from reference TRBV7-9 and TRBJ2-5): DTGVSQNPRHKITKRGQNVTFRCDPISEHNRLYWYRQTLGQGPEFLTYFQNEAQLEKSRLLSDRFSAERPKGSFSTLEIQRTEQGDSAMYLCASSLVGIQETQYFGPGTRLLVL.

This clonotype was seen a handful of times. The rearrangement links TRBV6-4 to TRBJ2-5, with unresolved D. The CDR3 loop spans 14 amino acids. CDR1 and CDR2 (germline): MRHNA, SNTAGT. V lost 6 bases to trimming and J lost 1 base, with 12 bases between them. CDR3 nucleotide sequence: TGTGCCAGCAGCGAAGACCCCGGCCAAGAGACCCAGTACTTC. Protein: CASSEDPGQETQYF.

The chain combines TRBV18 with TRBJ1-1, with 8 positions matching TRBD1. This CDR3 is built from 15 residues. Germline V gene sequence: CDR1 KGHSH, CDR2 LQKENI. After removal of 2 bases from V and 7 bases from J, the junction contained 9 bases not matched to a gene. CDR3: CASSPMTGVVDEAFF. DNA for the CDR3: TGTGCCAGCTCACCAATGACAGGGGTGGTTGATGAAGCTTTCTTT.

CDR3 in amino acids: CASSPPVIAGEETQYF. The CDR3 region has the DNA TGTGCCAGCAGCCCCCCGGTGATAGCGGGAGAAGAGACCCAGTACTTC. The chain uses TRBV27 and TRBJ2-5; 9 bases line up with TRBD2. The CDR3 runs to 16 residues. CDR1 and CDR2 from the germline V gene are MNHEY and SMNVEV (reference sequence). After removal of 6 bases from V and 3 bases from J, the junction contained 11 bases not matched to a gene.

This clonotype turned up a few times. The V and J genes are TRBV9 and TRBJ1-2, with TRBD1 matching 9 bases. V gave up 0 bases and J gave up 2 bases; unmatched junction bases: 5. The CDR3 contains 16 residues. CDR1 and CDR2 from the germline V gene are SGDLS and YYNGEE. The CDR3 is CASSVGSGTGNYGYTF. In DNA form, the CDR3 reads TGTGCCAGCAGCGTAGGTTCTGGGACAGGGAACTATGGCTACACCTTC. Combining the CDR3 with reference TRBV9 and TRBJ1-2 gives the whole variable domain DSGVTQTPKHLITATGQRVTLRCSPRSGDLSVYWYQQSLDQGLQFLIQYYNGEERAKGNILERFSAQQFPDLHSELNLSSLELGDSALYFCASSVGSGTGNYGYTFGSGTRLTVV.

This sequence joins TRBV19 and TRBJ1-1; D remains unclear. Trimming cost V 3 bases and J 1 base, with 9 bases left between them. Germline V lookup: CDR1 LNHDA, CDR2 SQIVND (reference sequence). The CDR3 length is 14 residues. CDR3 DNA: TGTGCCAGTAGTATTGGATACGGGAACACTGAAGCTTTCTTT. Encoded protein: CASSIGYGNTEAFF.

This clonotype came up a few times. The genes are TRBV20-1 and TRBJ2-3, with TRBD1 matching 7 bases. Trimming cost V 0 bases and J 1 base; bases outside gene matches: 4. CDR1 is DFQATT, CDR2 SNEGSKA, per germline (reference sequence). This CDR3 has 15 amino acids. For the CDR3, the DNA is TGCAGTGCTAGAGATAGCCAGGGGGGCACAGATACGCAGTATTTT. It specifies CSARDSQGGTDTQYF.

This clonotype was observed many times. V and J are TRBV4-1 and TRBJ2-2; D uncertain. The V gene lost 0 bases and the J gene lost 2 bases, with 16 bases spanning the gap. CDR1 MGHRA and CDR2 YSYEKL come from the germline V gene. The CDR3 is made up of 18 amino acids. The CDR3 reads CASSQDSLWQINTGELFF. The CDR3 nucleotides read TGCGCCAGCAGCCAAGATTCGCTCTGGCAGATTAACACCGGGGAGCTGTTTTTT.

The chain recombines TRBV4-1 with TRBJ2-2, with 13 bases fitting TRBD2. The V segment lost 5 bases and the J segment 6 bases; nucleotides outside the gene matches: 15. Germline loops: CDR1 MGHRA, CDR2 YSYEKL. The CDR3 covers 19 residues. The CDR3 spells CASSDPGPTSGGLAGELFF. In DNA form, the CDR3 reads TGCGCCAGCAGCGACCCCGGTCCGACTAGCGGGGGGCTGGCCGGGGAGCTGTTTTTT.

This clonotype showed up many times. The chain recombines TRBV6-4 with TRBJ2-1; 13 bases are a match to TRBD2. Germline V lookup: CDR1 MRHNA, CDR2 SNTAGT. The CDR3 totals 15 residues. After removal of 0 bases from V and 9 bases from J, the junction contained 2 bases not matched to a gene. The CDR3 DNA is TGTGCCAGCAGTGACTCGACTAGCGGGGGGTTTGAGCAGTTCTTC. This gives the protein CASSDSTSGGFEQFF.

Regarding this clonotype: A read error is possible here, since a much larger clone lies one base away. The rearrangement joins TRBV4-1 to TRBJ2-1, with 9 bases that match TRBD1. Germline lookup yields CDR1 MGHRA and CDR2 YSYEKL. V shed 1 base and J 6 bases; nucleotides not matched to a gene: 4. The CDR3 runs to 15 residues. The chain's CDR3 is CASSQAGQGCNEQFF. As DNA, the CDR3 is TGCGCCAGCAGCCAAGCTGGACAGGGGTGCAATGAGCAGTTCTTC.

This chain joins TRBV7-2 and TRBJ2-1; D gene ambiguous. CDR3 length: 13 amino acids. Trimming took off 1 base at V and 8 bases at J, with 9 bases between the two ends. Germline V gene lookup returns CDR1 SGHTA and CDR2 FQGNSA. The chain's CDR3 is CASSLEIEDEQFF. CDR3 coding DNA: TGTGCCAGCAGCTTAGAAATAGAGGATGAGCAGTTCTTC. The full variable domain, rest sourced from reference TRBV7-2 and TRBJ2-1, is GAGVSQSPSNKVTEKGKDVELRCDPISGHTALYWYRQSLGQGLEFLIYFQGNSAPDKSGLPSDRFSAERTGGSVSTLTIQRTQQEDSAVYLCASSLEIEDEQFFGPGTRLTVL.

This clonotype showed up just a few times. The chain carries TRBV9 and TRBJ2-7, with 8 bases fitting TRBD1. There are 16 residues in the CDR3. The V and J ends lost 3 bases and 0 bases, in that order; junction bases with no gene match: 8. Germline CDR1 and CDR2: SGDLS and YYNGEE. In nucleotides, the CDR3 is TGTGCCAGCAGCGGGTCGACAGGGGCCTCCTCCTACGAGCAGTACTTC. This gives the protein CASSGSTGASSYEQYF.

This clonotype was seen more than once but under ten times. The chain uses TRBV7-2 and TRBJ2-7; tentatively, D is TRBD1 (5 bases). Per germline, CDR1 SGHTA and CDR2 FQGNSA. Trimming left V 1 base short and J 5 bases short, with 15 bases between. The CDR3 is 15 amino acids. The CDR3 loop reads CASSLESRVADEQYF. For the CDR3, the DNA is TGTGCCAGCAGCTTAGAATCCAGGGTGGCGGACGAGCAGTACTTC.

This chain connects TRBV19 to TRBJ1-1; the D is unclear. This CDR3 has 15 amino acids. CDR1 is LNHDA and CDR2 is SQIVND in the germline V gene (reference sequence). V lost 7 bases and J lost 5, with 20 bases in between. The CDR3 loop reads CASTYERASGTEAFF. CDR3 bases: TGTGCCAGTACCTATGAAAGGGCCTCGGGGACTGAAGCTTTCTTT.

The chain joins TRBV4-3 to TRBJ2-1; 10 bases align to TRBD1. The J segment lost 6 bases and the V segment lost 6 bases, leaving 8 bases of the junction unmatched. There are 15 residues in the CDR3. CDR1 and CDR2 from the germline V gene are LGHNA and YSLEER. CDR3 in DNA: TGCGCCAGCAGGCATCGGACAGGGGGACCCAATGAGCAGTTCTTC. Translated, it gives CASRHRTGGPNEQFF.

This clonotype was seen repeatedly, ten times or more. The CDR3: CASSQWMGQVVNTEAFF. CDR3 DNA: TGCGCCAGCAGCCAATGGATGGGACAGGTGGTGAACACTGAAGCTTTCTTT. The chain recombines TRBV4-3 with TRBJ1-1; 8 bases map to TRBD1. V shed 2 bases and J 0 bases; nucleotides not matched to a gene: 8. This CDR3 is 17 amino acids long. Germline V gene data show CDR1 as LGHNA and CDR2 as YSLEER.

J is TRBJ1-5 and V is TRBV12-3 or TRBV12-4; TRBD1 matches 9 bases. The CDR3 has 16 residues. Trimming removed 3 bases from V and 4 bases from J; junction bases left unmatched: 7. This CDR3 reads CASSFYPGTGNQPQHF. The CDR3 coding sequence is TGTGCCAGCAGTTTCTACCCCGGGACAGGGAATCAGCCCCAGCATTTT.

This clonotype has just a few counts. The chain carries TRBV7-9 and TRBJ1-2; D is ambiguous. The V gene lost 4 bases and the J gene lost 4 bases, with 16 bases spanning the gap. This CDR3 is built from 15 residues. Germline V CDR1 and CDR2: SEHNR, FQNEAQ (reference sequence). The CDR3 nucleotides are TGTGCCAGCAGCTCGTTAACGGGCCTCCCCTATGGCTACACCTTC. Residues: CASSSLTGLPYGYTF.

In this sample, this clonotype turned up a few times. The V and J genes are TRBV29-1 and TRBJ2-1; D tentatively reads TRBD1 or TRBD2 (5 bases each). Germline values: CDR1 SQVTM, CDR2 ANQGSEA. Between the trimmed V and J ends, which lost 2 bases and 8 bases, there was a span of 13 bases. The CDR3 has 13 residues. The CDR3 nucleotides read TGCAGCGTTGAACCTTGGGACGTCGATGAGCAGTTCTTC. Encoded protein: CSVEPWDVDEQFF.

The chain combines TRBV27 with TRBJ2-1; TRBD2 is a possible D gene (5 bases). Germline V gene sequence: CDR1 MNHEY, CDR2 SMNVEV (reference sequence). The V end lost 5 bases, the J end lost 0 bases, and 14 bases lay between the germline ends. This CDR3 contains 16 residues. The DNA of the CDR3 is TGTGCCAGCAGTCGATGGGAGCGTACCTCCTACAATGAGCAGTTCTTC. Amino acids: CASSRWERTSYNEQFF.

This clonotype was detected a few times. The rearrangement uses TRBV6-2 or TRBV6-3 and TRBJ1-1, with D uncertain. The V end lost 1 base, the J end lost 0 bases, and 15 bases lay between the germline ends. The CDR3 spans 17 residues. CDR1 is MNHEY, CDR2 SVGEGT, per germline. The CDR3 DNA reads TGTGCCAGCAGTTACTACCCCCGGGCCTCCATGAACACTGAAGCTTTCTTT. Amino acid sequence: CASSYYPRASMNTEAFF.

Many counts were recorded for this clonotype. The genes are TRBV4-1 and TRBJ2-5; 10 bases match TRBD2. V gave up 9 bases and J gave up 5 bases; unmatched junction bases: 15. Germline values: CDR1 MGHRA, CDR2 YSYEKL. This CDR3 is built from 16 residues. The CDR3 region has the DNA TGCGCCAGTGGGATACCTAGCGGGAGCTTAGAGGAGACCCAGTACTTC. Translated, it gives CASGIPSGSLEETQYF.

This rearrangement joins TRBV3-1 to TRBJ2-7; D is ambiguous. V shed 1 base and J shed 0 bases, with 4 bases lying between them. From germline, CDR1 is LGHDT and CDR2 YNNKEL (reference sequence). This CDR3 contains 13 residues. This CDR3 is CASSQAYSYEQYF. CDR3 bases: TGTGCCAGCAGCCAAGCCTACTCCTACGAGCAGTACTTC.

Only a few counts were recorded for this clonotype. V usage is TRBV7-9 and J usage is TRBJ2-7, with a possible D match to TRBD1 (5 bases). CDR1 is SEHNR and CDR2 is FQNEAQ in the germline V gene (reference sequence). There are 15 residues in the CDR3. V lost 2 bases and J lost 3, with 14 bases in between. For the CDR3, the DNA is TGTGCCAGCAGCTTATTCGGCGGAGACAGCTACGAGCAGTACTTC. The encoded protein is CASSLFGGDSYEQYF.

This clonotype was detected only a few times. CDR3 nucleotide sequence: TGTGCCTGGAGTATTGTCTACCCACAAGAGACCCAGTACTTC. Translating gives CAWSIVYPQETQYF. The V call is TRBV30, the J call TRBJ2-5, with unresolved D. This CDR3 spans 14 amino acids. Trimming removed 2 bases from V and 2 bases from J, with 12 bases in between. CDR1 is GTSNPN and CDR2 is SVGIG in the germline V gene (reference sequence).